The source of this T cell receptor (beta chain) is a study of blood T cell repertoires in COVID-19. Study information: Samples taken during acute and convalescent COVID-19 were collected in the United States, Italy and Spain. PBMCs, B-cell-depleted T cells, or T cells were the source of the cDNA or gDNA that made up the material.

Authors' data handling: Amplified reference gene primers provided the basis for estimating nucleated cell counts. Data came from immunoSEQ multiplex PCR; TCRdb stores just in-frame clones and leaves some out. That table furnishes V, J and clone size, whereas the DNA furnished D and trimming. The table has around 250,000 clones, about 86% seen once. Trimming took off 6 bases at V and 0 bases at J, with 16 bases between the two ends. Germline lookup yields CDR1 SGHTA and CDR2 FQGNSA. CDR3 length: 16 amino acids. The source of this sequence is a man older than 75 with acute or convalescent COVID-19. Sequenced input: peripheral blood. The chain is built from TRBV7-2 and TRBJ2-3; weak D call: TRBD2 (5 bases). This chain's CDR3 is CASSLDGGWSTDTQYF. The CDR3 DNA reads TGTGCCAGCAGTCTAGATGGAGGTTGGAGCACAGATACGCAGTATTTT.